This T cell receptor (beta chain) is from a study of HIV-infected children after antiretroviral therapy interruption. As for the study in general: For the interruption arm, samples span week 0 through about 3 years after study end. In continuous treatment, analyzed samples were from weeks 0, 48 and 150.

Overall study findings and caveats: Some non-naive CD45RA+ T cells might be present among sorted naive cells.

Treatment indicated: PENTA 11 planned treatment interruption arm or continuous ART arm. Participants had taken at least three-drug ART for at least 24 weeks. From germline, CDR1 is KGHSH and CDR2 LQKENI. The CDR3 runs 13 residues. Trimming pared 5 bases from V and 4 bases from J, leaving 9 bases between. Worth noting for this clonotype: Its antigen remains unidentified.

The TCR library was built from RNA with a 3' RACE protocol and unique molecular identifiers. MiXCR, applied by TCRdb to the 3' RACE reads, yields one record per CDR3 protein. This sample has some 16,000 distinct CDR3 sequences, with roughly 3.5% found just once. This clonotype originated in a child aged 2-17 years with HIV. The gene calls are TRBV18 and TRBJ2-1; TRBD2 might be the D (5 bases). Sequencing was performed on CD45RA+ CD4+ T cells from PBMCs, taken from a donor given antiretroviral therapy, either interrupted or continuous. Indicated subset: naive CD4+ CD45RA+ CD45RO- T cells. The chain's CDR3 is CASSNGDYNEQFF. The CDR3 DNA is TGTGCCAGCTCAAACGGGGATTACAATGAGCAGTTCTTC.